The entry below gives a single T cell receptor (beta chain) sequence along with its context. In the study's own analysis: How many nucleated cells were present was estimated from reference gene primer amplification. The method was immunoSEQ multiplex PCR; TCRdb's version includes in-frame clones alone and lacks a portion of them. D and trimming were read from the DNA, whereas the V and J calls and clone size are those reported in that table. The sample gives 95,000 to 100,000 clones, roughly 80% of which show up once; 17% is in the top ten. The CDR3 extends over 15 amino acids. CDR1 SSHAT and CDR2 FNYEAQ come from the germline V gene (reference sequence). The V gene end was trimmed by 5 bases and the J gene end by 2 bases; junction bases not matched to a gene: 6. This sample is part of a study of blood T cell repertoires in COVID-19. The wider study: Italy, Spain and the United States were the sources of the convalescent and acute COVID-19 samples. In each case, the material was cDNA or gDNA derived from T cells, B-cell-depleted T cells, or PBMCs.

The chain recombines TRBV7-7 with TRBJ2-7; 10 nucleotides align to TRBD1. Sequencing was done on a sample of peripheral blood. The TCR sequence derives from a woman in her sixties with acute or convalescent COVID-19. Here the CDR3 DNA reads TGTGCCAGCAGCAAACCGGGACAGGGGCCCTACGAGCAGTACTTC. Its translation: CASSKPGQGPYEQYF.